This is a list of T cell receptor beta chains from one sample in a study of post-analysis software for immune sequencing data. MiXCR was run by TCRdb on the PCR reads, yielding one entry per CDR3 protein. The sample lists hundreds of thousands of distinct CDR3 sequences; 55% to 60% were seen once. The source material was blood. These receptors were obtained from a girl aged 2 to 9 with multiple sclerosis. The CDR3 runs from the conserved cysteine through the conserved F or W. D genes are given only for firm matches. The size of a clone is reported for some rows only, either as once, few or many, or as a class for expanded clones.

size	J	V	D	CDR3	DNA
.	TRBJ2-5	TRBV29-1	TRBD1	CSVGWTGPPEETQYF	TGCAGCGTTGGCTGGACAGGGCCGCCCGAAGAGACCCAGTACTTC
.	TRBJ2-1	TRBV29-1	.	CSVEGSGSEQFF	TGCAGCGTTGAAGGTTCGGGTTCTGAGCAGTTCTTC
.	TRBJ2-2	TRBV6-6	.	CASTETGQENTGELFF	TGTGCCAGCACCGAGACGGGGCAGGAGAACACCGGGGAGCTGTTTTTT
.	TRBJ2-3	TRBV20-1	.	CSASSSTDTQYF	TGCAGTGCTAGCTCGAGCACAGATACGCAGTATTTT
.	TRBJ2-5	TRBV7-8	TRBD2	CASSGTSGGRQETQYF	TGTGCCAGCAGTGGGACTAGCGGGGGGAGACAAGAGACCCAGTACTTC
.	TRBJ2-3	TRBV6-2/TRBV6-3	TRBD1	CASSYGEQQGAPDTQYF	TGTGCCAGCAGTTACGGGGAGCAGCAGGGGGCCCCAGATACGCAGTATTTT
few	TRBJ2-1	TRBV20-1	.	CSARVRAVDEQFF	TGCAGTGCTAGAGTACGTGCAGTCGATGAGCAGTTCTTC
.	TRBJ1-2	TRBV25-1	.	CASSNSGGPNYGYTF	TGTGCCAGCAGTAATAGTGGCGGACCTAACTATGGCTACACCTTC
.	TRBJ2-7	TRBV5-1	TRBD1	CASSGTGRVFAVYEQYF	TGCGCCAGCAGCGGGACAGGGAGAGTTTTTGCTGTTTACGAGCAGTACTTC
.	TRBJ2-4	TRBV18	.	CASSPEDTGRDVEDIQYF	TGTGCCAGCTCACCCGAGGACACAGGCCGTGATGTCGAGGACATTCAGTACTTC
.	TRBJ1-1	TRBV30	.	CAWNQGSNTEAFF	TGTGCCTGGAACCAGGGGTCGAACACTGAAGCTTTCTTT
.	TRBJ2-3	TRBV20-1	.	CTAGGTSTDTQYF	TGCACCGCCGGGGGTACTAGCACAGATACGCAGTATTTT
.	TRBJ2-7	TRBV27	.	CASSLFGTHEQYF	TGTGCCAGCAGTTTATTCGGGACTCACGAGCAGTACTTC
.	TRBJ2-5	TRBV5-4	.	CASSRKISWEETQYF	TGTGCCAGCAGCCGGAAGATTAGCTGGGAGGAGACCCAGTACTTC
once	TRBJ2-5	TRBV6-1	.	CASRRQNQQETQYF	TGTGCCAGCAGAAGACAGAACCAACAAGAGACCCAGTACTTC
.	TRBJ1-6	TRBV5-1	.	CASSSGDSRGSPLHF	TGCGCCAGCAGCTCCGGGGACTCCAGGGGATCACCCCTCCACTTT
.	TRBJ2-1	TRBV6-1	TRBD2	CASRLAQAGGRNDEQFF	TGTGCCAGCAGGCTGGCTCAGGCGGGAGGGAGGAACGATGAGCAGTTCTTC
.	TRBJ1-1	TRBV11-2	.	CAGSSTDSLEAFF	TGTGCCGGCAGCTCCACTGACAGTTTGGAAGCTTTCTTT
.	TRBJ2-1	TRBV18	TRBD1	CASSRQGLHNEQFF	TGTGCCAGCTCACGACAGGGTCTCCACAATGAGCAGTTCTTC